This is a list of T cell receptor beta chains from one sample in a study of T cell responses to AZD1222 COVID-19 vaccine. TCRdb's table, derived via immunoSEQ multiplex PCR, lists solely in-frame clones and lacks some. The repertoire consists of around 140,000 clones, with 70% to 90% occurring once and the leading ten covering 7.9%. Sequencing was performed on peripheral blood, taken 28 days after the second dose of the MenACWY control vaccine. These TCRs come from an adult who received the MenACWY meningococcal vaccine as a control. Each CDR3 is given with its conserved first and last residue. D genes are given only for firm matches.

j_gene: TRBJ2-1; v_gene: TRBV4-3; d_gene: TRBD2; CDR3aa: CASSPLRSGSSYNEQFF; CDR3nt: TGCGCCAGCAGCCCTCTAAGGAGCGGGAGCTCCTACAATGAGCAGTTCTTC
j_gene: TRBJ2-5; v_gene: TRBV27; d_gene: -; CDR3aa: CASSPQGGQETQYF; CDR3nt: TGTGCCAGCAGTCCCCAGGGGGGTCAAGAGACCCAGTACTTC
j_gene: TRBJ2-3; v_gene: TRBV7-2; d_gene: -; CDR3aa: CASSFRGLTDTQYF; CDR3nt: TGTGCCAGCAGCTTCCGGGGTCTCACAGATACGCAGTATTTT
j_gene: TRBJ2-3; v_gene: TRBV7-2; d_gene: -; CDR3aa: CASSLYRDSDTQYF; CDR3nt: TGTGCCAGCAGCTTATACAGGGACTCAGATACGCAGTATTTT
j_gene: TRBJ1-5; v_gene: TRBV2; d_gene: TRBD1; CDR3aa: CASKTGTGNNQPQHF; CDR3nt: TGTGCCAGCAAAACCGGGACAGGCAACAATCAGCCCCAGCATTTT
j_gene: TRBJ1-2; v_gene: TRBV9; d_gene: -; CDR3aa: CASSVANRAGGYGYTF; CDR3nt: TGTGCCAGCAGCGTAGCGAACAGGGCTGGGGGCTATGGCTACACCTTC
j_gene: TRBJ2-5; v_gene: TRBV3-1/TRBV3-2; d_gene: -; CDR3aa: CASSQSGAGQETQYF; CDR3nt: TGTGCCAGCAGCCAATCGGGGGCCGGCCAAGAGACCCAGTACTTC
j_gene: TRBJ2-7; v_gene: TRBV7-8; d_gene: TRBD1; CDR3aa: CASSSNTGTVSSYEQYF; CDR3nt: TGTGCCAGCAGCTCGAATACCGGGACAGTTAGCTCCTACGAGCAGTACTTC
j_gene: TRBJ2-1; v_gene: TRBV5-1; d_gene: -; CDR3aa: CASSSSREQFF; CDR3nt: TGCGCCAGCAGCTCTAGTCGTGAGCAGTTCTTC
j_gene: TRBJ2-3; v_gene: TRBV5-1; d_gene: -; CDR3aa: CASSFMTGATDTQYF; CDR3nt: TGCGCCAGCAGCTTTATGACGGGGGCGACAGATACGCAGTATTTT